This T cell receptor (beta chain) was obtained from a study of radiotherapy plus CTLA-4 blockade in lung cancer. Study-level information: Objective responses were recorded in roughly 20% of patients, with disease control recorded in approximately 34%.

Each patient with chemo-refractory metastatic non-small-cell lung cancer was treated with focal radiation plus CTLA-4 blockade using ipilimumab. Germline assignment: CDR1 SGDLS and CDR2 YYNGEE. With 5 bases clipped from V and 5 bases from J, the junction kept 5 bases outside the gene matches. The CDR3 is 14 amino acids. TCRdb's table, derived via immunoSEQ multiplex PCR, lists solely in-frame clones and lacks some. In the table there are more than 90,000 clones, 85% to 90% of which are singletons. This TCR was recovered from a human donor with non-small cell lung cancer that progressed on radiotherapy plus ipilimumab. J is TRBJ2-2 and V is TRBV9; 8 bases line up with TRBD1. Sequenced here: peripheral blood, sampled from a patient treated with radiotherapy plus ipilimumab. CDR3 bases: TGTGCCAGCAGATCAGGGGGCGGAACCGGGGAGCTGTTTTTT. Translated, it gives CASRSGGGTGELFF.